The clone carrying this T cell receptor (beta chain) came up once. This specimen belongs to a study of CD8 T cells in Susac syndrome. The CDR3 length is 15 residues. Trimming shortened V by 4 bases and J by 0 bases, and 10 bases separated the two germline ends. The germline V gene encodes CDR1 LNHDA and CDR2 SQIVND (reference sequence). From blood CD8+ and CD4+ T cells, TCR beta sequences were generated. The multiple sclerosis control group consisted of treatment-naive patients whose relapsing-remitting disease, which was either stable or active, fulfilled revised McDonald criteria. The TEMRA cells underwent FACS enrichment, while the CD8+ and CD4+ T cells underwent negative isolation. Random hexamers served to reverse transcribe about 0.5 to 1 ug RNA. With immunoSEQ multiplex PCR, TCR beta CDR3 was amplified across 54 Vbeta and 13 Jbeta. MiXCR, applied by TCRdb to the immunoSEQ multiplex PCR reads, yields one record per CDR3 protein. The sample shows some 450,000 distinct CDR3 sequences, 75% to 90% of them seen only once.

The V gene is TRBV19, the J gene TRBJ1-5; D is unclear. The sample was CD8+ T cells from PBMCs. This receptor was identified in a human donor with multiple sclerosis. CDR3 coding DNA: TGTGCCAGTAGTAATGACCCTTATAGCAATCAGCCCCAGCATTTT. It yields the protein CASSNDPYSNQPQHF.